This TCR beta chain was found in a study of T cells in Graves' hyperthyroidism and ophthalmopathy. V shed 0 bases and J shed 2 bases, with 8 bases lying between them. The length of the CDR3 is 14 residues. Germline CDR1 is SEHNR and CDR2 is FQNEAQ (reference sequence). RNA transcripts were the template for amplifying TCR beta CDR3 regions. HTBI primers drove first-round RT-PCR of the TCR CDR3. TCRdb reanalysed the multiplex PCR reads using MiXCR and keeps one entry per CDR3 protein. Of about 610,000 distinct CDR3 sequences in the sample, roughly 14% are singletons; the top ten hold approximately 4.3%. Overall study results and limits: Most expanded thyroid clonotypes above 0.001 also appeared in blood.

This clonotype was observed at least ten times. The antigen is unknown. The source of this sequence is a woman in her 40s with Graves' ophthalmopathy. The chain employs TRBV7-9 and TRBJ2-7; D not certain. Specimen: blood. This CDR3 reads CASSLARAAYEQYF. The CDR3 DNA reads TGTGCCAGCAGCTTAGCGCGTGCGGCCTACGAGCAGTACTTC.